This T cell receptor beta chain was recorded in a study of patients and donors after allogeneic stem cell transplantation. This clonotype came up a few times. V was clipped by 7 bases and J by 5 bases; unmatched bases: 10. There are 14 residues in the CDR3. TCRdb independently ran MiXCR on the RT-PCR reads; one entry per CDR3 protein. This table holds about 160,000 distinct CDR3 sequences, roughly 22% found once. The sequencing input was blood, either unsorted or a sorted T cell fraction (not recorded which). V is TRBV12-3 or TRBV12-4 and J is TRBJ1-1, with 7 bases that match TRBD1. The receptor was derived from a human donor who was either an allogeneic HSCT recipient or a stem cell or donor lymphocyte infusion donor (not recorded which). It is not recorded whose cells these are; they may come from a transplant donor. The chain's CDR3 is CASNQGGFGTEAFF. Written as DNA, the CDR3 is TGTGCCAGCAACCAGGGGGGGTTTGGAACTGAAGCTTTCTTT.